The present TCR beta chain was sequenced within a study of cytomegalovirus exposure and HLA in healthy donors. This CDR3 contains 14 residues. Germline CDR1 MNHEY, CDR2 SMNVEV (reference sequence). The ends lost 6 bases at V and 8 bases at J; junction bases unmatched: 8. The PCR contained 60 Vbeta and 13 Jbeta primers. Clones were sequenced by immunoSEQ multiplex PCR, and TCRdb holds only the in-frame ones, with some missing. The sample carries about 90,000 clones, approximately 88% recorded once. The sequence was obtained from a man aged 18 to 29 in good health and CMV-seronegative. V gene TRBV27 combines with J gene TRBJ1-4; TRBD1 matches at 8 bases. The specimen was PBMCs. In nucleotides, the CDR3 is TGTGCCAGCAGGCCCGGACAGGGTTGGGAAAAACTGTTTTTT. It is translated as CASRPGQGWEKLFF. Full variable domain (remainder filled in from reference TRBV27 and TRBJ1-4): EAQVTQNPRYLITVTGKKLTVTCSQNMNHEYMSWYRQDPGLGLRQIYYSMNVEVTDKGDVPEGYKVSRKEKRNFPLILESPSPNQTSLYFCASRPGQGWEKLFFGSGTQLSVL.